The rows below give T cell receptor beta chains drawn from one sample of a study of shared clonotypes between healthy human individuals. The table came from immunoSEQ multiplex PCR; TCRdb's copy has only in-frame clones and leaves some out. The repertoire holds about 960,000 clones, with about 80% as singletons. Sequences were obtained from memory CD4+ T cells sorted from blood. These receptors were collected from a man younger than 35 in good health. CDR3s include the opening cysteine and the closing phenylalanine or tryptophan. D genes are given only for firm matches. Clone sizes are given selectively: once, few, many, or a class where the clone is expanded.

cdr3_nt cdr3_aa j_call clone_size v_call d_call
TGTGCCAGCAGTACCCCCGTAGGCACAGTGTACGAGCAGTACTTC CASSTPVGTVYEQYF TRBJ2-7 NA TRBV6-5 NA
TGTGCCAGCAGCGGGACAGGGGGCAATGGGGCTTTCTTT CASSGTGGNGAFF TRBJ1-1 NA TRBV2 TRBD1
TGTGCCAGCAGCTCCTCTCTTCTAGCGAATGAGCAGTTCTTC CASSSSLLANEQFF TRBJ2-1 NA TRBV11-2 NA
TGCGCCAGCAGCTTCACGAGCTCCTACAATGAGCAGTTCTTC CASSFTSSYNEQFF TRBJ2-1 NA TRBV5-1 NA
TGTGCCAGTTCCCAGGGGAGGACGCGCGAGCAGTACTTC CASSQGRTREQYF TRBJ2-7 NA TRBV5-6 NA
TGCGCCAGCAGCTTGGTTGCTAGGAGGGCCGGGGAGCTGTTTTTT CASSLVARRAGELFF TRBJ2-2 NA TRBV5-1 NA
TGCGCCAGCAGCTTGGACCCCAGCGGGGACGAGCAGTACTTC CASSLDPSGDEQYF TRBJ2-7 NA TRBV5-1 TRBD2
TGTGCCAGTCAAGCGGAAGGCACAGATACGCAGTATTTT CASQAEGTDTQYF TRBJ2-3 NA TRBV2 NA
TGTGCCAGCAGCCGTTCCGGGACACCCACCTACGAGCAGTACTTC CASSRSGTPTYEQYF TRBJ2-7 NA TRBV5-5 NA
TGTGCCAGCAGTGGGACCCGGGGGAGGGAGACCCAGTACTTC CASSGTRGRETQYF TRBJ2-5 NA TRBV6-1 NA
TGCGCCAGCAGCCAGGGGACTAGCGGCCGGGACGAGCAGTACTTC CASSQGTSGRDEQYF TRBJ2-7 NA TRBV4-1 TRBD2
TGCGCCAGCAGCCAAGATCAGTTGTTCGGAAGACTGTTTTTT CASSQDQLFGRLFF TRBJ1-4 few TRBV4-1 NA